Listed here are 22 T cell receptor beta chains from one sample, sequenced in a study of control samples from healthy donors and cancer patients. Only in-frame clones appear in the TCRdb table, and some are missing; sequencing was by immunoSEQ multiplex PCR. The table has approximately 100,000 clones, approximately 88% seen once; the top ten hold 30% to 40%. Source material: PBMCs. The receptors were sampled from a man in his sixties or seventies with lung cancer.

Here the CDR3 DNA reads TGTGCCAGCAGCTTGGGGGGGCCCTACGAGCAGTACTTC. Translating it yields CASSLGGPYEQYF. The chain combines TRBV5-6 with TRBJ2-7; a weak D match, TRBD1 (6 bases). The V gene's germline CDR1 is SGHDT and CDR2 YYEEEE. Trimming took 0 bases from V and 2 from J, leaving 6 bases between them. The CDR3 spans 13 residues.

The V gene is TRBV5-8, the J gene TRBJ1-6; D remains unclear. Trimming took 0 bases from V and 7 from J, leaving 17 bases between them. The CDR3 is 17 amino acids. Germline assignment: CDR1 SGHTS and CDR2 YDEGEE. DNA of the CDR3: TGTGCCAGCAGCTTGGGGGTACTCCCCGGTAGCAATTCACCCCTCCACTTT. This translates into CASSLGVLPGSNSPLHF.

This chain connects TRBV24-1 to TRBJ2-3; 9 bases line up with TRBD1. The CDR3 sequence is 17 residues long. The germline V gene has CDR1 KGHDR and CDR2 SFDVKD. Unmatched junction bases numbered 4, after V lost 0 bases and J lost 1 base. The CDR3: CATSDLRGQGGTDTQYF. The CDR3 DNA sequence: TGTGCCACCAGTGATTTGCGGGGACAGGGCGGCACAGATACGCAGTATTTT.

The CDR3: CASSLQTASYNEQFF. The CDR3 DNA is TGTGCCAGCAGTTTACAGACAGCCTCCTACAATGAGCAGTTCTTC. The J gene is TRBJ2-1, the V gene TRBV27, with a tentative D call TRBD1 (5 bases). Germline CDR1 is MNHEY and CDR2 is SMNVEV (reference sequence). The CDR3 is 15 residues long. Trimming left V 2 bases short and J 0 bases short, with 8 bases between.

The J gene is TRBJ1-2, the V gene TRBV2; no firm D call. V gave up 7 bases and J gave up 6 bases, with 12 bases separating them. Looked up from germline, CDR1 is SNHLY and CDR2 is FYNNEI. The CDR3 is 12 amino acids. The CDR3 DNA follows: TGTGCCAGCACGATAGGCCGGAATGGCTACACCTTC. Protein product: CASTIGRNGYTF.

V gene TRBV18 combines with J gene TRBJ1-6; possibly TRBD1 for D (5 bases). CDR1 and CDR2 from the germline V gene are KGHSH and LQKENI. CDR3 length equals 16 residues. The ends were cut back, 2 bases at V and 5 bases at J, with 13 bases in the middle. The CDR3 DNA reads TGTGCCAGCTCACCAAATTCTGGGGGACATAATTCACCCCTCCACTTT. Its protein product is CASSPNSGGHNSPLHF.

The chain couples TRBV9 to TRBJ1-4, with a weak D call TRBD1 (5 bases). Trimming took off 0 bases at V and 8 bases at J, with 11 bases between the two ends. Germline-derived CDR1 and CDR2 are SGDLS and YYNGEE. The CDR3 extends over 14 amino acids. As DNA, the CDR3 is TGTGCCAGCAGCGTAGCTGGGGCTGGGGAAAAACTGTTTTTT. It codes for CASSVAGAGEKLFF.

V usage is TRBV6-2 or TRBV6-3 and J usage is TRBJ1-4; possible D gene TRBD1, 5 bases. CDR1 is MNHEY, CDR2 SVGEGT, per germline. The V gene lost 6 bases and the J gene lost 6 bases, with 23 bases spanning the gap. The CDR3 extends over 17 amino acids. CDR3 nucleotide sequence: TGTGCCAGCAGCCCATCCGACCGGGGGAACAAGCATGAAAAACTGTTTTTT. This encodes CASSPSDRGNKHEKLFF.

The V gene is TRBV27, the J gene TRBJ1-3; TRBD1 might be the D (5 bases). V shed 6 bases and J shed 2 bases, with 14 bases lying between them. CDR3 length: 15 amino acids. The germline V gene has CDR1 MNHEY and CDR2 SMNVEV (reference sequence). Here the CDR3 DNA reads TGTGCCAGCAGACGGGGGGGTGGGCCTGGAAACACCATATATTTT. Translation gives CASRRGGGPGNTIYF.

V gene TRBV7-9 combines with J gene TRBJ1-2; D is perhaps TRBD1 (5 bases). Germline loops: CDR1 SEHNR, CDR2 FQNEAQ (reference sequence). With 1 base removed from V and 2 bases from J, the gap between germline ends came to 8 bases. This CDR3 is built from 14 residues. The CDR3 region has the DNA TGTGCCAGCAGCTTAGTGGGGGAAAACTATGGCTACACCTTC. Protein: CASSLVGENYGYTF.

This clone was detected many times. The chain recombines TRBV28 with TRBJ1-2; D is undetermined. The V end lost 3 bases, the J end lost 8 bases, and 13 bases lay between the germline ends. Germline V gene sequence: CDR1 MDHEN, CDR2 SYDVKM. This CDR3 spans 13 amino acids. The CDR3 reads CASSFGRGIGYTF. The CDR3 region has the DNA TGTGCCAGCAGTTTTGGCCGAGGCATCGGCTACACCTTC.

The gene calls are TRBV5-1 and TRBJ2-1; D perhaps matches TRBD1 (6 bases). The germline V gene encodes CDR1 SGHRS and CDR2 YFSETQ. The CDR3 is 16 residues long. Trimming cost V 3 bases and J 2 bases, with 15 bases left between them. CDR3: CASSYGQTATYNEQFF. DNA for the CDR3: TGCGCCAGCAGCTATGGACAGACGGCCACCTACAATGAGCAGTTCTTC.

The chain employs TRBV5-1 and TRBJ2-7; 12 bases match TRBD1. CDR1 SGHRS and CDR2 YFSETQ come from the germline V gene. J gave up 6 bases and V 4 bases, and 8 bases lay outside the gene matches. The CDR3 totals 15 residues. CDR3 nucleotide sequence: TGCGCCAGCAGCGCGGGGACAGGGGGCGAGGGCGAGCAGTACTTC. Amino acid sequence: CASSAGTGGEGEQYF. Together with reference TRBV5-1 and TRBJ2-7, the CDR3 gives the full variable domain: KAGVTQTPRYLIKTRGQQVTLSCSPISGHRSVSWYQQTPGQGLQFLFEYFSETQRNKGNFPGRFSGRQFSNSRSEMNVSTLELGDSALYLCASSAGTGGEGEQYFGPGTRLTVT.

At least ten counts were recorded for this clone. This chain connects TRBV7-9 to TRBJ1-1; D ambiguous. From germline, CDR1 is SEHNR and CDR2 FQNEAQ (reference sequence). CDR3 length: 16 residues. Trimming pared 0 bases from V and 6 bases from J, leaving 17 bases between. The CDR3 nucleotides are TGTGCCAGCAGCTTAGCTCCGGGTCGTTACGGGCCTGAAGCTTTCTTT. This encodes CASSLAPGRYGPEAFF.

J is TRBJ1-1 and V is TRBV9, with no clear D. This CDR3 contains 15 residues. V was clipped by 4 bases and J by 1 base, with 14 bases between them. The germline V gene has CDR1 SGDLS and CDR2 YYNGEE. For the CDR3, the DNA is TGTGCCAGCAGCACCGGCCAGGCTGCGAACACTGAAGCTTTCTTT. It specifies CASSTGQAANTEAFF. The full variable domain, its missing parts supplied by reference TRBV9 and TRBJ1-1, is DSGVTQTPKHLITATGQRVTLRCSPRSGDLSVYWYQQSLDQGLQFLIQYYNGEERAKGNILERFSAQQFPDLHSELNLSSLELGDSALYFCASSTGQAANTEAFFGQGTRLTVV.

Here the CDR3 DNA reads TGTGCCAGCAGCGAGGACAGGGGCTCCTACAATGAGCAGTTCTTC. Protein product: CASSEDRGSYNEQFF. V usage is TRBV7-2 and J usage is TRBJ2-1; TRBD1 agrees at 9 bases. This CDR3 contains 15 residues. After removal of 5 bases from V and 0 bases from J, the junction contained 2 bases not matched to a gene. Germline V gives CDR1 SGHTA, CDR2 FQGNSA.

J is TRBJ1-2 and V is TRBV30, with 7 nucleotides matching TRBD1. Germline V gene data show CDR1 as GTSNPN and CDR2 as SVGIG (reference sequence). CDR3 length: 15 amino acids. V shed 4 bases, J shed 0 bases, and the junction held 8 bases outside the gene matches. The CDR3 nucleotides are TGTGCCTGGACCCCAAGGGACAGATCTAACTATGGCTACACCTTC. Translation: CAWTPRDRSNYGYTF.

This clone has only a few counts. Written as DNA, the CDR3 is TGTGCCAGTAGTGCTATACGGACTAGCGGACAAGAGACCCAGTACTTC. Its protein product is CASSAIRTSGQETQYF. The chain carries TRBV19 and TRBJ2-5; 10 nucleotides line up with TRBD2. V was pared by 5 bases and J by 2 bases, with 8 bases of the junction left unmatched. The CDR3 contains 16 residues. Germline V gene data show CDR1 as LNHDA and CDR2 as SQIVND (reference sequence). Supplemented by reference TRBV19 and TRBJ2-5, the full variable domain reads DGGITQSPKYLFRKEGQNVTLSCEQNLNHDAMYWYRQDPGQGLRLIYYSQIVNDFQKGDIAEGYSVSREKKESFPLTVTSAQKNPTAFYLCASSAIRTSGQETQYFGPGTRLLVL.

The rearrangement uses TRBV28 and TRBJ2-7; maybe TRBD2 (6 bases). This CDR3 contains 15 residues. Germline CDR1 reads MDHEN; CDR2 reads SYDVKM. V gave up 6 bases and J gave up 5 bases, with 20 bases separating them. CDR3 DNA: TGTGCCAGCAGCCAAACCGGGACTGGAAGGCACGAGCAGTACTTC. This sequence encodes CASSQTGTGRHEQYF.

V is TRBV4-2 and J is TRBJ1-4; D gene unclear. V was clipped by 1 base and J by 8 bases, with 23 bases between them. In germline, CDR1 is LGHNA, CDR2 YNFKEQ. The CDR3 runs to 18 residues. CDR3 sequence: CASSQAGRVGPYGEKLFF. The CDR3 nucleotides are TGTGCCAGCAGCCAAGCAGGACGGGTGGGTCCCTATGGGGAAAAACTGTTTTTT.

This clone has a handful of counts. This CDR3 reads CASSKRGAGGYEQYF. CDR3 nucleotides: TGCGCCAGCAGCAAAAGGGGGGCAGGGGGCTACGAGCAGTACTTC. This sequence joins TRBV5-1 and TRBJ2-7, with D possibly matching TRBD1 (7 bases). With 4 bases removed from V and 3 bases from J, the gap between germline ends came to 17 bases. The CDR3 runs 15 residues. In germline, CDR1 is SGHRS, CDR2 YFSETQ. The variable domain in full, with the rest retrieved from reference TRBV5-1 and TRBJ2-7, is KAGVTQTPRYLIKTRGQQVTLSCSPISGHRSVSWYQQTPGQGLQFLFEYFSETQRNKGNFPGRFSGRQFSNSRSEMNVSTLELGDSALYLCASSKRGAGGYEQYFGPGTRLTVT.

The chain joins TRBV10-3 to TRBJ1-2; maybe TRBD1 (5 bases). V lost 3 bases, J lost 4 bases, and 18 bases lay in between. Germline V lookup: CDR1 ENHRY, CDR2 SYGVKD. This CDR3 has 16 amino acids. CDR3 amino acids: CAISDPGQGGTYGYTF. CDR3 nucleotide sequence: TGTGCCATCAGTGATCCTGGCCAGGGAGGGACCTATGGCTACACCTTC.